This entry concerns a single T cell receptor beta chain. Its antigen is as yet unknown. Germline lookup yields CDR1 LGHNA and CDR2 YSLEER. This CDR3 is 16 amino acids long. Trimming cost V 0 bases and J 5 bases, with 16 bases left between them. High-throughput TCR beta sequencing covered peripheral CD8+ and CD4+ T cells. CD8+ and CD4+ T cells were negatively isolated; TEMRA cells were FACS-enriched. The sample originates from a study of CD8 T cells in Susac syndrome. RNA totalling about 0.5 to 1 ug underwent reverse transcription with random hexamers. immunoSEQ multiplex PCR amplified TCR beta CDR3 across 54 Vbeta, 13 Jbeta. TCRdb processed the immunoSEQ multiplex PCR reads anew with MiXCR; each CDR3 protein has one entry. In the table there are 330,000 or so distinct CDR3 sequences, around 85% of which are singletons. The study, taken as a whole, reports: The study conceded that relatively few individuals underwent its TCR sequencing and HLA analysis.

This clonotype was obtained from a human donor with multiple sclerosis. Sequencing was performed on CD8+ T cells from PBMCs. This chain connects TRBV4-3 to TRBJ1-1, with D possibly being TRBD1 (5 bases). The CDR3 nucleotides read TGCGCCAGCAGCCAAGATCGGGGGGTGTGGGTTACTGAAGCTTTCTTT. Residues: CASSQDRGVWVTEAFF.